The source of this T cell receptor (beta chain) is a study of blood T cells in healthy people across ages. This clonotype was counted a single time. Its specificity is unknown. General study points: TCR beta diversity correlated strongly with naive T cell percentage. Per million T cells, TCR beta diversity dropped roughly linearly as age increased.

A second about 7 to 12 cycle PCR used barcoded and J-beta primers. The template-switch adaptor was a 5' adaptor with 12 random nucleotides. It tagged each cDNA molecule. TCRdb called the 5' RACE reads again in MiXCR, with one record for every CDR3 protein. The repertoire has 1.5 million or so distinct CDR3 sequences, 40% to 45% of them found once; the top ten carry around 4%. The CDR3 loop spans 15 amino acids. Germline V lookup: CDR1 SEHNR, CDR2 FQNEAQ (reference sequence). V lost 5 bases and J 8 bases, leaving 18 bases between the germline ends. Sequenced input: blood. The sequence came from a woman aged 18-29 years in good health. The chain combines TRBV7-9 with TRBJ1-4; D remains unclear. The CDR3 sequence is CASSAAGVKIEKLFF. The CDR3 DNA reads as TGTGCCAGCAGCGCCGCAGGAGTTAAAATCGAAAAACTGTTTTTT.